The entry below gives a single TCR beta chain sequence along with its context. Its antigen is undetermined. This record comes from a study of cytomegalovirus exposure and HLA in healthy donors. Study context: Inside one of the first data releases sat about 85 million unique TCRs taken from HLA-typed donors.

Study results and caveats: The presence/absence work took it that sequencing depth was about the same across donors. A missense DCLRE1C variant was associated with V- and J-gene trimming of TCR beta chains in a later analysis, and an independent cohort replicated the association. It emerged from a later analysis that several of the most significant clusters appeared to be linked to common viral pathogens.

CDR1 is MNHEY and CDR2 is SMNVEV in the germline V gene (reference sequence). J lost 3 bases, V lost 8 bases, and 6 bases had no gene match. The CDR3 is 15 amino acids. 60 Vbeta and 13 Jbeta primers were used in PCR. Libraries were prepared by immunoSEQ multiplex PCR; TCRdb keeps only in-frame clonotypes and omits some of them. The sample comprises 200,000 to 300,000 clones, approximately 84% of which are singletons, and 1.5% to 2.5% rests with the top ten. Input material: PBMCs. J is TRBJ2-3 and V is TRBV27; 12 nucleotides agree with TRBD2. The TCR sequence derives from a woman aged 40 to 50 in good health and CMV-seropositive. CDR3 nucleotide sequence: TGTGCCAGCGGTCGGCTAGCGGGAGGGACAGATACGCAGTATTTT. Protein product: CASGRLAGGTDTQYF.